This TCR beta chain was sequenced in a study of high-grade serous ovarian cancer treatment subgroups. Whole-study context: On average, around 15,000 reads and about 8,100 unique TCR beta rearrangements were obtained per sample. Notes on the study in general: Only CDR3 was analyzed; CDR1 and CDR2 were not. Same-patient tumor repertoires overlapped at roughly 0.1 to 0.85; different patients barely overlapped. Bulk tumor TCR sequencing gave no spatial information.

The V gene's germline CDR1 is MDHEN and CDR2 SYDVKM. The CDR3 consists of 15 residues. The junction had 5 bases not matched to a gene; V was cut back by 3 bases and J by 1 base. Tumor tissue was taken before any definitive surgery or chemotherapy was given. This clone has only one observation. The antigen is unknown. TCRdb's table, derived via immunoSEQ multiplex PCR, lists solely in-frame clones and lacks some. The repertoire holds more than 35,000 clones, with approximately 81% as singletons. The chain combines TRBV28 with TRBJ2-5, with 7 bases aligning to TRBD2. Sequencing was carried out using tumor tissue. The source of this sequence is a human donor with high-grade serous ovarian cancer. The CDR3 here is CASSFSSSGQETQYF. Written as DNA, the CDR3 is TGTGCCAGCAGTTTCTCATCTAGCGGCCAAGAGACCCAGTACTTC. Complete variable domain (other parts from reference TRBV28 and TRBJ2-5): DVKVTQSSRYLVKRTGEKVFLECVQDMDHENMFWYRQDPGLGLRLIYFSYDVKMKEKGDIPEGYSVSREKKERFSLILESASTNQTSMYLCASSFSSSGQETQYFGPGTRLLVL.